Listed below are T cell receptor beta chains from one sample, sequenced in a study of blood T cell repertoires in COVID-19. Assay used: immunoSEQ multiplex PCR; TCRdb lists only in-frame clones, some missing. The sample consists of roughly 80,000 clones, around four fifths of them appearing once. The sequencing sample was made of peripheral blood. The receptors come from a human donor in a cohort sampled during active COVID-19. Each CDR3 is given with its conserved first and last residue. D genes are given only for firm matches. Clone size is not always given. Where it is, it says once, few, many or a class for expanded clones.

abundance: .
d_gene: .
v_gene: TRBV10-1
j_gene: TRBJ1-2
CDR3nt: TGCGCCAGCAGTGAGTGGGGCAAAGGCTACACCTTC
CDR3aa: CASSEWGKGYTF

abundance: .
d_gene: TRBD1
v_gene: TRBV5-5
j_gene: TRBJ1-6
CDR3nt: TGTGCCAGCAGCTTCAGACCCGGGACAGAAGGTAATTCACCCCTCCACTTT
CDR3aa: CASSFRPGTEGNSPLHF

abundance: once
d_gene: TRBD2
v_gene: TRBV5-1
j_gene: TRBJ2-1
CDR3nt: TGCGCCAGCAGCTTTCAAGCGGGGTACAATGAGCAGTTCTTC
CDR3aa: CASSFQAGYNEQFF

abundance: .
d_gene: .
v_gene: TRBV6-2/TRBV6-3
j_gene: TRBJ2-7
CDR3nt: TGTGCCAGCAGTTGGGGCCAGGGATCCGGGAGGCAGTACTTC
CDR3aa: CASSWGQGSGRQYF

abundance: few
d_gene: TRBD1
v_gene: TRBV5-1
j_gene: TRBJ1-4
CDR3nt: TGCGCCAGCAGCCTGGAGGGGGCAAAGGCTAATGAAAAACTGTTTTTT
CDR3aa: CASSLEGAKANEKLFF

abundance: once
d_gene: .
v_gene: TRBV5-1
j_gene: TRBJ2-7
CDR3nt: TGCGCCAGCAGCTTGGAAGTTTCGGGGGAAGGCGAGCAGTACTTC
CDR3aa: CASSLEVSGEGEQYF

abundance: .
d_gene: .
v_gene: TRBV5-6
j_gene: TRBJ1-1
CDR3nt: TGTGCCAGCAGCTTAACTCGGAACACTGAAGCTTTCTTT
CDR3aa: CASSLTRNTEAFF

abundance: .
d_gene: .
v_gene: TRBV9
j_gene: TRBJ2-3
CDR3nt: TGTGCCAGCAGCGGTGGGGGGATACGCACAGATACGCAGTATTTT
CDR3aa: CASSGGGIRTDTQYF

abundance: .
d_gene: .
v_gene: TRBV19
j_gene: TRBJ1-3
CDR3nt: TGTGCCAGTAGTATAGACGGAGGGGCCTCTGGAAACACCATATATTTT
CDR3aa: CASSIDGGASGNTIYF

abundance: .
d_gene: .
v_gene: TRBV24-1
j_gene: TRBJ2-1
CDR3nt: TGTGCCACCAGTGATACGCGTAGGGGGTTAGCCTACAATGAGCAGTTCTTC
CDR3aa: CATSDTRRGLAYNEQFF

abundance: .
d_gene: .
v_gene: TRBV11-1
j_gene: TRBJ2-1
CDR3nt: TGTGCCAGCAGCTGGGCGGGGGCCCAGCAGTTCTTC
CDR3aa: CASSWAGAQQFF

abundance: .
d_gene: TRBD2
v_gene: TRBV3-1/TRBV3-2
j_gene: TRBJ2-3
CDR3nt: TGTGCCAGCAGCCAACCGGGACTAGCGTATACGCAGTATTTT
CDR3aa: CASSQPGLAYTQYF

abundance: .
d_gene: .
v_gene: TRBV9
j_gene: TRBJ1-2
CDR3nt: TGTGCCAGCAGCGTAGACGGGAGGGCCTATGGCTACACCTTC
CDR3aa: CASSVDGRAYGYTF

abundance: .
d_gene: TRBD2
v_gene: TRBV5-1
j_gene: TRBJ2-5
CDR3nt: TGCGCCAGCACCGGAGGTAGCGGGGGGTCCCAAGAGACCCAGTACTTC
CDR3aa: CASTGGSGGSQETQYF

abundance: .
d_gene: .
v_gene: TRBV27
j_gene: TRBJ1-1
CDR3nt: TGTGCCAGCAGTCATAAACAGGGCCGGGCTTTCTTT
CDR3aa: CASSHKQGRAFF

abundance: .
d_gene: .
v_gene: TRBV5-1
j_gene: TRBJ1-2
CDR3nt: TGCGCCAGCAGCTCCCGGACTGGGGGCGTTGATGGCTACACCTTC
CDR3aa: CASSSRTGGVDGYTF

abundance: .
d_gene: .
v_gene: TRBV5-1
j_gene: TRBJ1-1
CDR3nt: TGCGCCAGCAGCCCAGACCCACAGGGGAACACTGAAGCTTTCTTT
CDR3aa: CASSPDPQGNTEAFF

abundance: .
d_gene: .
v_gene: TRBV10-2
j_gene: TRBJ1-2
CDR3nt: TGCGCCAGCAGTGAACTCTCGGGTCGGGGTGGCTACACCTTC
CDR3aa: CASSELSGRGGYTF

abundance: .
d_gene: .
v_gene: TRBV2
j_gene: TRBJ1-5
CDR3nt: TGTGCCAGCAGTGCTCCGGGGAGACAGCCCCAGCATTTT
CDR3aa: CASSAPGRQPQHF

abundance: .
d_gene: TRBD2
v_gene: TRBV5-1
j_gene: TRBJ2-1
CDR3nt: TGCGCCACCTTAGCGGGGGGGCCTGGGAATGAGCAGTTCTTC
CDR3aa: CATLAGGPGNEQFF

abundance: .
d_gene: TRBD1
v_gene: TRBV3-1/TRBV3-2
j_gene: TRBJ2-7
CDR3nt: TGTGCCAGCAGCCTTCCGGGACAGGGCCCCTACGAGCAGTACTTC
CDR3aa: CASSLPGQGPYEQYF

abundance: .
d_gene: .
v_gene: TRBV2
j_gene: TRBJ2-1
CDR3nt: TGTGCCAGCAGTGTTTACCGGGGGACCTACAATGAGCAGTTCTTC
CDR3aa: CASSVYRGTYNEQFF

abundance: few
d_gene: .
v_gene: TRBV4-1
j_gene: TRBJ2-2
CDR3nt: TGCGCCAGCAGCCGAGGCGCCCTCACTCCCGGGGAGCTGTTTTTT
CDR3aa: CASSRGALTPGELFF

abundance: .
d_gene: TRBD2
v_gene: TRBV7-9
j_gene: TRBJ2-1
CDR3nt: TGTGCCAGCAGCCCCCGGGGGGTAGGATACAATGAGCAGTTCTTC
CDR3aa: CASSPRGVGYNEQFF

abundance: .
d_gene: .
v_gene: TRBV3-1/TRBV3-2
j_gene: TRBJ2-6
CDR3nt: TGTGCCAGCACCCAAAGGGGTTCCGGGGCCAACGTCCTGACTTTC
CDR3aa: CASTQRGSGANVLTF

abundance: .
d_gene: TRBD1
v_gene: TRBV6-1
j_gene: TRBJ2-3
CDR3nt: TGTGCCAGCAGTGAAGAACCGGGACAGGGGGCAGATACGCAGTATTTT
CDR3aa: CASSEEPGQGADTQYF

abundance: .
d_gene: TRBD1
v_gene: TRBV30
j_gene: TRBJ1-6
CDR3nt: TGTGCCTGGAGTCGCCGGGACAGGGAAAGAAATTCACCCCTCCACTTT
CDR3aa: CAWSRRDRERNSPLHF

abundance: .
d_gene: TRBD1
v_gene: TRBV6-2/TRBV6-3
j_gene: TRBJ1-1
CDR3nt: TGTGCCAGCAGCGGGCGACAGGGTTCAACTGAAGCTTTCTTT
CDR3aa: CASSGRQGSTEAFF

abundance: .
d_gene: .
v_gene: TRBV18
j_gene: TRBJ2-5
CDR3nt: TGTGCCAGCTCACCAAACAGGGCGGAGACCCAGTACTTC
CDR3aa: CASSPNRAETQYF

abundance: .
d_gene: .
v_gene: TRBV2
j_gene: TRBJ2-7
CDR3nt: TGTGCGGCGGCGCAATCCTACGAGCAGTACTTC
CDR3aa: CAAAQSYEQYF

abundance: .
d_gene: TRBD2
v_gene: TRBV10-3
j_gene: TRBJ2-5
CDR3nt: TGTGCCATCAGTGAGGGGGGCAAGCGGGGGGCCCAAGAGACCCAGTACTTC
CDR3aa: CAISEGGKRGAQETQYF

abundance: once
d_gene: .
v_gene: TRBV19
j_gene: TRBJ1-1
CDR3nt: TGTGCCAGTACCAAACAGACGAACACTGAAGCTTTCTTT
CDR3aa: CASTKQTNTEAFF

abundance: .
d_gene: .
v_gene: TRBV12-3/TRBV12-4
j_gene: TRBJ2-2
CDR3nt: TGTGCCAGCAGAATAACGGGGACCGGGGAGCTGTTTTTT
CDR3aa: CASRITGTGELFF

abundance: once
d_gene: .
v_gene: TRBV9
j_gene: TRBJ2-3
CDR3nt: TGTGCCAGCAGCGTCGCTTCACTTTCCCTTTATACGCAGTATTTT
CDR3aa: CASSVASLSLYTQYF

abundance: .
d_gene: .
v_gene: TRBV6-5
j_gene: TRBJ2-2
CDR3nt: TGTGCCAGCACCGCCCCGGGGGGCGGCGGGGAGCTGTTTTTT
CDR3aa: CASTAPGGGGELFF